This TCR beta chain was captured in a study of blood T cells in healthy people across ages. Every donor gave approximately 10 milliliters of peripheral blood. Per sample, at least 6 micrograms of total RNA were extracted. Primers used in a second PCR of about 6 to 11 cycles were a sample-barcoded 5' primer and a J-beta primer mix. A single record per CDR3 protein comes from TCRdb applying MiXCR to the 5' RACE reads. Here the sample spans fewer than 600,000 distinct CDR3 sequences, approximately 26% being singletons. This clonotype was seen more than once but under ten times. V lost 5 bases to trimming and J lost 7 bases; unmatched junction nucleotides: 8. The CDR3 has 14 residues. CDR1 and CDR2 (germline): MNHEY, SMNVEV (reference sequence). The same specimen was also included in a second study, on T cells of mothers and their children. That source reports: The people who donated were a few healthy Caucasian mothers and their six children.

The TCR was taken from a boy aged 2 to 9 in good health. The chain links TRBV27 to TRBJ2-1; 7 nucleotides agree with TRBD2. The specimen was blood. The CDR3 is CASSRTSPENEQFF. The CDR3, as DNA: TGTGCCAGCAGTAGGACTAGTCCAGAGAATGAGCAGTTCTTC.